This T cell receptor beta chain was identified during a study of cytomegalovirus exposure and HLA in healthy donors. About the study: Researchers found that around 80% of 350 to 500 genotyped donors fell within the Caucasian-associated ancestry cluster.

Both 60 Vbeta primers and 13 Jbeta primers went into the PCR. Measured with immunoSEQ multiplex PCR; TCRdb has only the in-frame clones, and not every one. Seen here are 100,000 to 150,000 clones, approximately 80% observed once, and the top ten hold about 1.8%. As regards this clone: Its antigen is still unknown.

Germline V lookup: CDR1 MNHEY, CDR2 SMNVEV (reference sequence). V lost 6 bases and J lost 2; bases outside the gene matches: 3. The CDR3 runs to 13 residues. Regarding the study as a whole: For cytomegalovirus status, the classifier reportedly gave diagnoses with high specificity and sensitivity. There were some V segments, including TRBV6-2 and TRBV6-3, excluded as indistinguishable. In a later analysis, V- and J-gene trimming of beta chains associated with a DCLRE1C missense variant, replicated independently.

This receptor was taken from a young man in good health and CMV-seronegative. The sample consisted of PBMCs. The chain couples TRBV27 to TRBJ1-2; 7 nucleotides align to TRBD1. The CDR3 reads CASRGTANYGYTF. The CDR3, as DNA: TGTGCCAGCAGGGGGACAGCCAACTATGGCTACACCTTC.